This TCR beta chain was observed in a study of T cell repertoires in cytomegalovirus infection. Study at large: Recently identified HLA-C-restricted CMV epitopes were among the peptides used. CMV infection and matching HLA type were both indicated by public TCR beta signatures. Study-wide points: Public TCR beta family frequency separated CMV-and-HLA carriers, including in an independent cohort. What dominated the ex vivo response were HLA-C-restricted CMV-specific TCR beta clonotypes.

This clonotype has a single count. Its antigen is not known. TCRdb re-derived calls from the reads in MiXCR, one entry per CDR3 protein. The profile shows approximately 730,000 distinct CDR3 sequences, 29% of them singletons. The V gene lost 4 bases and the J gene lost 10 bases, with 8 bases spanning the gap. The CDR3 is 11 amino acids. The germline V gene has CDR1 MNHGY and CDR2 SAAAGT. The TCR comes from a human donor in good health (CMV status not recorded). Some clones in this sample may be carry-over from other donors' samples. The chain links TRBV6-8 to TRBJ2-1; D ambiguous. Sequenced here: cultured CD8+ T cells from PBMCs, sampled from culture after CMV antigen stimulation. As DNA, the CDR3 is TGTGCCAGCAGTTCCCGAGAGGAGCAGTTCTTC. Its protein is CASSSREEQFF.